Shown below are 30 T cell receptor beta chains from a single sample sequenced in a study of early stage breast cancer tumors. Generated by immunoSEQ multiplex PCR, the TCRdb table keeps only in-frame clones and is missing some. The data show about 31,000 clones, with just under 75% seen just once and about 4.5% held by the top ten. The sample was blood. The receptors derive from a person aged 35-49 years with breast cancer.

The chain recombines TRBV4-1 with TRBJ2-7, with D perhaps TRBD2 (6 bases). The CDR3 spans 17 residues. From germline, CDR1 is MGHRA and CDR2 YSYEKL. V dropped 4 bases and J dropped 1 base, with 20 bases sitting between them. As DNA, the CDR3 is TGCGCCAGCAGCCCAGGAAGGTTCGGGAGAGCTTCCTACGAGCAGTACTTC. It codes for CASSPGRFGRASYEQYF.

The chain combines TRBV11-3 with TRBJ2-3; 15 nucleotides agree with TRBD2. The germline V gene encodes CDR1 SGHNT and CDR2 YENEEA. V shed 4 bases and J 3 bases; nucleotides not matched to a gene: 11. CDR3 length: 19 amino acids. CDR3: CASSSYLWGLAGGTDTQYF. DNA for the CDR3: TGTGCCAGCAGCTCCTACTTATGGGGACTAGCGGGAGGTACAGATACGCAGTATTTT.

The V gene is TRBV7-8, the J gene TRBJ2-1; D perhaps matches TRBD1 (5 bases). Germline CDR1 SGHVS, CDR2 FQNEAQ. The CDR3 is 16 amino acids. Deletions cut 1 base from V and 3 bases from J, with 13 bases between. The CDR3, as DNA: TGTGCCAGCAGCTTAGAGCGAGTGGGGCGCTACAATGAGCAGTTCTTC. It codes for CASSLERVGRYNEQFF.

In its sample, this clone was seen once. The CDR3 is CASSSRRLSNEQFF. The CDR3 DNA reads as TGTGCCAGCAGCTCCCGACGCCTCTCCAATGAGCAGTTCTTC. The chain recombines TRBV11-3 with TRBJ2-1, with D uncertain. CDR3 length: 14 residues. Trimming removed 4 bases from V and 6 bases from J, with 13 bases in between. In germline, CDR1 is SGHNT, CDR2 YENEEA.

The chain combines TRBV5-1 with TRBJ1-3; D is unclear. Germline lookup yields CDR1 SGHRS and CDR2 YFSETQ. The germline V and J ends were trimmed by 4 bases and 6 bases, with 20 bases remaining between them. The CDR3 is 16 residues long. CDR3 residues: CASSLEPLGAENTIYF. CDR3 nucleotide sequence: TGCGCCAGCAGCCTGGAACCTCTCGGCGCGGAAAACACCATATATTTT.

The chain employs TRBV7-8 and TRBJ1-4; D unclear. The germline V gene has CDR1 SGHVS and CDR2 FQNEAQ. V lost 5 bases to trimming and J lost 1 base, with 14 bases between them. The CDR3 loop spans 16 amino acids. The CDR3 sequence: CASSLRTIGTNEKLFF. The CDR3 coding sequence is TGTGCCAGCAGCCTTAGGACTATAGGAACTAATGAAAAACTGTTTTTT.

V usage is TRBV2 and J usage is TRBJ1-3; D is uncertain. V shed 1 base and J shed 0 bases, with 10 bases lying between them. In germline, CDR1 is SNHLY, CDR2 FYNNEI. The CDR3 length is 16 residues. The CDR3: CASSEENAGSGNTIYF. CDR3 coding DNA: TGTGCCAGCAGTGAAGAAAATGCAGGCTCTGGAAACACCATATATTTT.

V and J are TRBV11-2 and TRBJ1-1, with 7 positions matching TRBD1. Germline V gene sequence: CDR1 SGHAT, CDR2 FQNNGV. The CDR3 runs 15 residues. J gave up 1 base and V 3 bases, and 5 bases lay outside the gene matches. The CDR3 is CASSFPGGGNTEAFF. The CDR3 DNA reads TGTGCCAGCAGCTTTCCAGGGGGAGGGAACACTGAAGCTTTCTTT.

V usage is TRBV14 and J usage is TRBJ2-2; no clear D gene. The CDR3 is made up of 13 amino acids. Germline V CDR1 and CDR2: SGHDN, FVKESK. The V end was cut by 3 bases, the J end by 8 bases, with 10 bases between. The CDR3 nucleotides read TGTGCCAGCAGCCAGGCCTTTATGGGGGAGCTGTTTTTT. Its protein is CASSQAFMGELFF.

The chain recombines TRBV21-1 with TRBJ2-1. TRBV21-1 represents a pseudogene. This CDR3 region has 17 residues. CDR3 sequence: CASSKVFEGGTYNEQFF. As DNA, the CDR3 is TGTGCCAGCAGCAAAGTCTTTGAGGGGGGCACTTACAATGAGCAGTTCTTC.

The genes are TRBV7-9 and TRBJ2-7; 11 bases fit TRBD2. Germline V gene sequence: CDR1 SEHNR, CDR2 FQNEAQ (reference sequence). The CDR3 extends over 15 amino acids. Losses at the gene ends were 4 bases for V and 3 bases for J; bases not matched to a gene: 5. CDR3 sequence reads: CASSSTSGKVYEQYF. For the CDR3, the DNA is TGTGCCAGCAGCTCGACTAGCGGGAAAGTCTACGAGCAGTACTTC.

This clone was counted only a few times. V gene TRBV11-1 combines with J gene TRBJ2-7; maybe TRBD2 (6 bases). Per the germline V gene, CDR1 is SGHAT and CDR2 is FQDESV (reference sequence). V gave up 2 bases and J gave up 0 bases, with 8 bases separating them. CDR3 length: 14 amino acids. The CDR3 loop reads CASSLRERSYEQYF. The CDR3 DNA reads TGTGCCAGCAGCTTACGGGAGCGCTCCTACGAGCAGTACTTC.

The rearrangement joins TRBV5-1 to TRBJ2-7; 10 bases line up with TRBD2. The V gene's germline CDR1 is SGHRS and CDR2 YFSETQ. Trimming cost V 0 bases and J 6 bases; bases outside gene matches: 6. CDR3 length equals 15 residues. As DNA, the CDR3 is TGCGCCAGCAGCTTGGATGCGCTAGCGGGAGTCGAGCAGTACTTC. Its protein is CASSLDALAGVEQYF.

The chain uses TRBV5-1 and TRBJ2-7, with D possibly being TRBD2 (5 bases). The CDR3 consists of 14 residues. The V gene's germline CDR1 is SGHRS and CDR2 YFSETQ. V lost 0 bases and J lost 3, with 10 bases in between. CDR3 nucleotides: TGCGCCAGCAGCTTGGCCGGGATAGGCTACGAGCAGTACTTC. As protein: CASSLAGIGYEQYF.

The chain recombines TRBV7-9 with TRBJ2-3; the D gene is possibly TRBD2 (5 bases). The CDR3 is 13 amino acids. V dropped 0 bases and J dropped 4 bases, with 5 bases sitting between them. CDR1 is SEHNR and CDR2 is FQNEAQ in the germline V gene (reference sequence). The DNA of the CDR3 is TGTGCCAGCAGCTTAGCGGGAGCAGATACGCAGTATTTT. This codes for CASSLAGADTQYF.

CDR3 DNA sequence: TGTGCCAGTAGTATGCGGGGGGCCCAAGAAAAACTGTTTTTT. Translation gives CASSMRGAQEKLFF. The V and J genes are TRBV19 and TRBJ1-4; TRBD1 might be the D (6 bases). The CDR3 is 14 amino acids. Germline CDR1 and CDR2: LNHDA and SQIVND (reference sequence). Trimming took off 3 bases at V and 8 bases at J, with 13 bases between the two ends.

V is TRBV18 and J is TRBJ2-5; no reliable D call. Looked up from germline, CDR1 is KGHSH and CDR2 is LQKENI. The CDR3 is made up of 13 amino acids. Trimming removed 2 bases from V and 3 bases from J, with 7 bases in between. CDR3 DNA: TGTGCCAGCTCACCAATCGGAAAAGAGACCCAGTACTTC. Amino acid sequence: CASSPIGKETQYF.

The rearrangement joins TRBV14 to TRBJ1-2; D is uncertain. The CDR3 is 14 amino acids. Germline CDR1 and CDR2: SGHDN and FVKESK. Trimming took off 0 bases at V and 7 bases at J, with 12 bases between the two ends. CDR3 DNA sequence: TGTGCCAGCAGCCAAGATATGGGTGTTTTTGGCTACACCTTC. Translation gives CASSQDMGVFGYTF.

In this sample, this clone turned up a few times. The chain uses TRBV4-2 and TRBJ2-2; 7 bases are a match to TRBD1. The germline gives CDR1 LGHNA, CDR2 YNFKEQ. After removal of 0 bases from V and 4 bases from J, the junction contained 11 bases not matched to a gene. The CDR3 loop spans 18 amino acids. The CDR3, as DNA: TGTGCCAGCAGCCAAGATAACCATAAGACAGGGTTCACCGGGGAGCTGTTTTTT. It yields the protein CASSQDNHKTGFTGELFF.

This chain joins TRBV11-2 and TRBJ2-3; weak D call: TRBD1 (6 bases). Trimming cost V 3 bases and J 5 bases, with 15 bases left between them. Germline V gene lookup returns CDR1 SGHAT and CDR2 FQNNGV. The CDR3 covers 15 residues. Written as DNA, the CDR3 is TGTGCCAGCAGCTTTGGGACACCAGGGCTAGATACGCAGTATTTT. This translates into CASSFGTPGLDTQYF.

The chain joins TRBV27 to TRBJ1-2; 7 bases align to TRBD1. With 5 bases clipped from V and 4 bases from J, the junction kept 7 bases outside the gene matches. Germline V gene lookup returns CDR1 MNHEY and CDR2 SMNVEV (reference sequence). There are 14 residues in the CDR3. Written as DNA, the CDR3 is TGTGCCAGCAGTCCTGACAGGGTAGGCTATGGCTACACCTTC. Translation: CASSPDRVGYGYTF.

This clone is a singleton in its sample. The chain carries TRBV29-1 and TRBJ2-5; D tentatively reads TRBD1 or TRBD2 (7 bases each). V lost 4 bases and J lost 5, with 17 bases in between. The CDR3 extends over 14 amino acids. CDR1 and CDR2 (germline): SQVTM, ANQGSEA. This CDR3 is CSVVARGRGETQYF. The CDR3 nucleotides read TGCAGCGTTGTCGCCAGGGGGAGGGGGGAGACCCAGTACTTC. Based on the CDR3 plus reference TRBV29-1 and TRBJ2-5, the full variable domain is SAVISQKPSRDICQRGTSLTIQCQVDSQVTMMFWYRQQPGQSLTLIATANQGSEATYESGFVIDKFPISRPNLTFSTLTVSNMSPEDSSIYLCSVVARGRGETQYFGPGTRLLVL.

This clone came up a few times. The chain links TRBV7-8 to TRBJ1-2; 9 bases fit TRBD1. The V segment lost 3 bases and the J segment 5 bases; nucleotides outside the gene matches: 4. Germline lookup yields CDR1 SGHVS and CDR2 FQNEAQ. The CDR3 has 14 amino acids. The CDR3 sequence is CASSFRDREYGYTF. CDR3 DNA sequence: TGTGCCAGCAGCTTCAGGGACAGGGAATATGGCTACACCTTC.

The genes are TRBV7-7 and TRBJ2-5; 11 nucleotides align to TRBD2. This CDR3 region has 15 residues. Germline V gene data show CDR1 as SSHAT and CDR2 as FNYEAQ (reference sequence). Trimming removed 2 bases from V and 5 bases from J; junction bases left unmatched: 4. The chain's CDR3 is CASSLRASGRETQYF. DNA for the CDR3: TGTGCCAGCAGCTTAAGGGCTAGCGGGAGGGAGACCCAGTACTTC. The complete variable domain, with remaining parts taken from reference TRBV7-7 and TRBJ2-5, reads GAGVSQSPRYKVTKRGQDVTLRCDPISSHATLYWYQQALGQGPEFLTYFNYEAQPDKSGLPSDRFSAERPEGSISTLTIQRTEQRDSAMYRCASSLRASGRETQYFGPGTRLLVL.

The chain has TRBV2 and TRBJ2-3; weak D call: TRBD1 (5 bases). V was cut by 5 bases and J by 4 bases, with 7 bases left in between. The germline V gene encodes CDR1 SNHLY and CDR2 FYNNEI. This CDR3 has 12 residues. The CDR3 nucleotides are TGTGCCAGCAGTTTGACAGCAGATACGCAGTATTTT. Protein sequence: CASSLTADTQYF.

The chain joins TRBV28 to TRBJ2-5, with a possible D match to TRBD2 (6 bases). The CDR3 runs 16 residues. Germline V gene data show CDR1 as MDHEN and CDR2 as SYDVKM. V was cut by 5 bases and J by 0 bases, with 16 bases left in between. CDR3 sequence (DNA): TGTGCCAGCAGTCGGGGACTTTCCCTGTACCAAGAGACCCAGTACTTC. As protein: CASSRGLSLYQETQYF.

This sequence joins TRBV5-6 and TRBJ1-2; weak D call: TRBD1 (6 bases). The CDR3 extends over 14 amino acids. Germline V CDR1 and CDR2: SGHDT, YYEEEE. Trimming removed 0 bases at V and 4 bases at J, with 10 bases between. CDR3 DNA sequence: TGTGCCAGCAGCTTGGGCGGCAGGGGCTATGGCTACACCTTC. It encodes CASSLGGRGYGYTF. The full variable domain, with the rest looked up from reference TRBV5-6 and TRBJ1-2, is DAGVTQSPTHLIKTRGQQVTLRCSPKSGHDTVSWYQQALGQGPQFIFQYYEEEERQRGNFPDRFSGHQFPNYSSELNVNALLLGDSALYLCASSLGGRGYGYTFGSGTRLTVV.

This chain joins TRBV5-1 and TRBJ1-5; 7 bases map to TRBD1. From germline, CDR1 is SGHRS and CDR2 YFSETQ. V trimming: 1 base; J trimming: 3 bases; junction bases outside the gene matches: 4. The CDR3 length is 15 residues. The CDR3 spells CASSLSDRVNQPQHF. The CDR3 DNA reads as TGCGCCAGCAGCTTGTCCGACAGGGTCAATCAGCCCCAGCATTTT.

The rearrangement links TRBV15 to TRBJ2-6; unclear D gene. V was clipped by 3 bases and J by 1 base, with 13 bases between them. In germline, CDR1 is LNHNV, CDR2 YYDKDF (reference sequence). The CDR3 sequence is 17 residues long. CDR3 residues: CATSSSQYLSGANVLTF. CDR3 nucleotide sequence: TGTGCCACCAGCAGTAGCCAATACCTATCTGGGGCCAACGTCCTGACTTTC.

The chain has TRBV6-1 and TRBJ2-3; D may match TRBD1 or TRBD2 (5 bases each). V was trimmed by 2 bases and J by 10 bases, leaving 13 bases between them. The CDR3 is 13 residues long. CDR1 and CDR2 (germline): MNHNS, SASEGT. The CDR3 protein is CASSESLGVPQYF. The CDR3, as DNA: TGTGCCAGCAGTGAATCCCTGGGGGTCCCGCAGTATTTT.